The 3 T cell receptor beta chains presented below share a single source sample, sequenced in a study of OX40 agonist ivuxolimab in advanced cancers. Library preparation used the immunoSEQ multiplex PCR assay. Not all clones reach the TCRdb copy of this immuneACCESS table, which keeps in-frame sequences only. Checked studies attribute under half of the gap to unresolved V genes and leave the rest unexplained. For this sample the table gives approximately 86,000 clones, of which approximately 86% were detected only once. Around 6.3% of the sample is held by the ten biggest clonotypes. The material was CD4+ or CD8+ T cells sorted from blood, obtained in a trial of the OX40 agonist ivuxolimab. All receptors come from an adult with an advanced solid tumor such as melanoma, head and neck, liver or kidney cancer.

The CDR3 DNA reads as TGTGCCAGCAGTGAAGCGAGGTTCAATGAGCAGTTCTTC. Its protein product is CASSEARFNEQFF. The rearrangement links TRBV6-1 to TRBJ2-1; D gene ambiguous. Trimming pared 0 bases from V and 6 bases from J, leaving 6 bases between. Looked up from germline, CDR1 is MNHNS and CDR2 is SASEGT. The CDR3 is 13 amino acids.

The chain couples TRBV6-1 to TRBJ1-1, with a weak D call TRBD1 (5 bases). This CDR3 has 11 residues. The germline V gene encodes CDR1 MNHNS and CDR2 SASEGT. Trimming pared 8 bases from V and 7 bases from J, leaving 11 bases between. For the CDR3, the DNA is TGTGCCAGCCACCGGGGGGGTGAAGCTTTCTTT. Translation: CASHRGGEAFF.

The count of this clone is one. V gene TRBV5-6 combines with J gene TRBJ1-2, with D possibly being TRBD1 (5 bases). CDR1 and CDR2 from the germline V gene are SGHDT and YYEEEE. This CDR3 has 13 residues. Trimming cost V 3 bases and J 8 bases, with 14 bases left between them. The CDR3 is CASSWYRQGGYTF. The CDR3 DNA reads TGTGCCAGCAGCTGGTACAGGCAAGGAGGCTACACCTTC. Combining the CDR3 with reference TRBV5-6 and TRBJ1-2 gives the whole variable domain DAGVTQSPTHLIKTRGQQVTLRCSPKSGHDTVSWYQQALGQGPQFIFQYYEEEERQRGNFPDRFSGHQFPNYSSELNVNALLLGDSALYLCASSWYRQGGYTFGSGTRLTVV.